Detailed here is one T cell receptor beta chain. Its target is unknown. The sample belongs to a study of T cell responses to AZD1222 COVID-19 vaccine. About the research overall: Second doses that came at about 4 or about 12 weeks were put together.

Study results and limitations: Researchers report vaccine-associated CD4 TCRs spanning spike, with dominance at 160-218 and 743-854. Of spike-specific TCRs, nearly half reportedly target regions left unmutated in variants.

The CDR3 covers 15 residues. Germline V gives CDR1 SGDLS, CDR2 YYNGEE. V dropped 2 bases and J dropped 4 bases, with 14 bases sitting between them. Generated by immunoSEQ multiplex PCR, the TCRdb table keeps only in-frame clones and is missing some. There are about 150,000 clones in the sample; around nine tenths occur only once, and 15% to 20% lies in the top ten. The chain joins TRBV9 to TRBJ2-3; either TRBD1 or TRBD2 may supply D (5 bases each). This TCR was recovered from an adult in good health. This sample comprised peripheral blood, obtained on day 0 of AZD1222 vaccination. The CDR3 DNA sequence: TGTGCCAGCAGCGTCGACAGTCGGAGGTCAGATACGCAGTATTTT. This sequence encodes CASSVDSRRSDTQYF.